This TCR beta chain was obtained from a study of cytomegalovirus exposure and HLA in healthy donors. Trimming took off 3 bases at V and 5 bases at J, with 7 bases between the two ends. The CDR3 spans 12 residues. The germline V gene encodes CDR1 MDHEN and CDR2 SYDVKM. Study-wide points: Later on, a genetic analysis was performed. It linked a missense variant in DCLRE1C with V- and J-gene trimming of TCR beta. There were some 150 TCR beta chains listed as cytomegalovirus-associated. Within a later analysis, the majority of CMV-associated TCR beta chains appeared HLA-restricted.

The PCR employed 60 Vbeta primers together with 13 Jbeta primers. As processed by the authors: Roughly 11 million shared chains were among about 80 million unique TCR beta chains counted in a later analysis. Sequencing was performed with immunoSEQ multiplex PCR; in TCRdb, only in-frame clones are kept and a portion is missing. V, J and clone size are taken as reported in that table, and D and trimming were inferred from the DNA itself. This sample's table reports around 110,000 clones. Note on this clone: The target antigen is unknown.

Sequencing was carried out using PBMCs. The receptor was isolated from a man aged 35-49 years in good health and CMV-seropositive. The chain has TRBV28 and TRBJ2-5; the D is unclear. The CDR3 loop is CASSFVSETQYF. The CDR3 nucleotides are TGTGCCAGCAGTTTTGTCTCTGAGACCCAGTACTTC.